This T cell receptor (beta chain) originates from a study of blood T cell repertoires in COVID-19. Study context: COVID-19 samples, acute and convalescent, were from the United States, Italy and Spain. Sample material is recorded as cDNA or gDNA derived from T cells, B-cell-depleted T cells, or PBMCs.

This CDR3 has 13 amino acids. CDR1 is MNHEY, CDR2 SMNVEV, per germline (reference sequence). J gave up 13 bases and V 6 bases, and 12 bases lay outside the gene matches. In the original analysis: Researchers report that nucleated cell counts were estimated from reference gene primer amplification. The data were produced by immunoSEQ multiplex PCR, yet TCRdb's version contains in-frame clones alone and is incomplete. V, J and clone size reflect that table, while D and trimming were determined from the DNA. The sample records around 140,000 clones, roughly 82% being singletons. This receptor was obtained from a human donor in a cohort sampled during active COVID-19. The chain recombines TRBV27 with TRBJ2-1; 7 bases are a match to TRBD1. The specimen was peripheral blood. The CDR3 coding sequence is TGTGCCAGCAGATATAGTGGGACAGATCTTCAGTTCTTC. Encoded protein: CASRYSGTDLQFF.